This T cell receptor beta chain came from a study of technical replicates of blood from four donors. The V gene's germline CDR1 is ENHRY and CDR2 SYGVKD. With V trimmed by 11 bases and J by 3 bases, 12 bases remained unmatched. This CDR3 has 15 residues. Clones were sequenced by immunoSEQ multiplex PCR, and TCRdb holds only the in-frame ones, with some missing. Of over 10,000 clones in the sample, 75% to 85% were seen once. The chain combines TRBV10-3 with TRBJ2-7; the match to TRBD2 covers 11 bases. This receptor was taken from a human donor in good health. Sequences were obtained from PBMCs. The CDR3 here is CAVGNAGTSGYEQYF. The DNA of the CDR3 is TGTGCCGTAGGAAACGCCGGGACTAGCGGCTACGAGCAGTACTTC.